This is a list of T cell receptor beta chains from one sample in a study of T cell responses to AZD1222 COVID-19 vaccine. The assay was immunoSEQ multiplex PCR, and TCRdb's table has in-frame clones only and misses some. The data show approximately 150,000 clones, 85% to 95% seen once. The sequences come from peripheral blood, collected after recovery from COVID-19. The origin of the receptors is an adult who had recovered from COVID-19. Each CDR3 is given with its conserved first and last residue. A D gene is named only where the DNA matches it firmly. Not every row has a clone size; where given, it reads once, few, many or a size class.

clone_size,d_call,v_call,j_call,cdr3_nt,cdr3_aa
NA,NA,TRBV7-9,TRBJ1-1,TGTGCCAGCAGCTTAGGGCGGGACCCAAGAGACACTGAAGCTTTCTTT,CASSLGRDPRDTEAFF
NA,NA,TRBV12-3/TRBV12-4,TRBJ2-2,TGTGCCAGCAGGAACACCGGGGAGCTGTTTTTT,CASRNTGELFF
NA,NA,TRBV3-1/TRBV3-2,TRBJ2-1,TGTGCCAGCAGCCAAATTTCCTGGGGTGAGCAGTTCTTC,CASSQISWGEQFF
NA,NA,TRBV29-1,TRBJ2-3,TGCAGCGGTGGAGGACAGTCAACAGATACGCAGTATTTT,CSGGGQSTDTQYF
NA,TRBD2,TRBV5-6,TRBJ2-7,TGTGCCAGCAGCGCCAGGACTAGCGGGAGATCCTACGAGCAGTACTTC,CASSARTSGRSYEQYF
NA,NA,TRBV24-1,TRBJ2-5,TGTGCCACCAGTGACCCCGGGACGCTGGGGACCCAGTACTTC,CATSDPGTLGTQYF
NA,NA,TRBV10-3,TRBJ2-1,TGTGCCATCGGGATAGGCGACAGCTCCTACAATGAGCAGTTCTTC,CAIGIGDSSYNEQFF
NA,NA,TRBV28,TRBJ2-7,TGTGCCAGCAGTTTAGAACAACTCGCCCTCTCCTACGAGCAGTACTTC,CASSLEQLALSYEQYF
once,TRBD1,TRBV30,TRBJ1-1,TGTGCCTGGAGCCCCCGGGCAGGGGGGGACACTGAAGCTTTCTTT,CAWSPRAGGDTEAFF
NA,NA,TRBV18,TRBJ1-5,TGTGCCAGCTCCCGAAGCCAAGGGCTGAGCAATCAGCCCCAGCATTTT,CASSRSQGLSNQPQHF
NA,TRBD2,TRBV9,TRBJ2-1,TGTGCCAGCAGCGTAAAGCGGGAGTCAAGCTCCTACAATGAGCAGTTCTTC,CASSVKRESSSYNEQFF
NA,NA,TRBV2,TRBJ2-7,TGTGCCAGCGGATGGGGGCAGAGCTCCTACGAGCAGTACTTC,CASGWGQSSYEQYF
once,TRBD1,TRBV5-6,TRBJ2-7,TGTGCTAGCAGCCCGACGGGACAGGGGAGGGTCGAGCAGTACTTC,CASSPTGQGRVEQYF
NA,NA,TRBV9,TRBJ1-1,TGTGCCAGCAGCGTAAGGGAGAACACTGAAGCTTTCTTT,CASSVRENTEAFF
NA,NA,TRBV7-8,TRBJ2-7,TGTGCCAGCAGCCAAACCCGAGACAGAGGTACCGAGCAGTACTTC,CASSQTRDRGTEQYF
NA,NA,TRBV4-1,TRBJ2-7,TGCGCCAGCAGCCAAGCTCGGGGCTACGAGCAGTACTTC,CASSQARGYEQYF
NA,NA,TRBV3-1/TRBV3-2,TRBJ1-2,TGTGCCAGCAGCCAAGGGTCAGGGATAAGATATGGCTACACCTTC,CASSQGSGIRYGYTF
few,TRBD1,TRBV5-1,TRBJ2-1,TGCGCCAGCAGCAGGACAGGGAGTACCAATGAGCAGTTCTTC,CASSRTGSTNEQFF
NA,TRBD1,TRBV25-1,TRBJ2-7,TGTGCCAGCAGTCCGTGGACAGGATCAAGCCAACAGCAGTACTTC,CASSPWTGSSQQQYF
NA,TRBD1,TRBV28,TRBJ1-2,TGTGCCAGCAAACCTGGGACAGCCAACTATGGCTACACCTTC,CASKPGTANYGYTF
NA,NA,TRBV25-1,TRBJ2-7,TGTGCCAGCAGTGGTCAGGGTTGGGACGAGCAGTACTTC,CASSGQGWDEQYF
once,NA,TRBV7-9,TRBJ1-1,TGTGCCAGCAGCTTTCAGGAGAACACTGAAGCTTTCTTT,CASSFQENTEAFF
NA,NA,TRBV27,TRBJ2-7,TGTGCCAGCAGTTCCCCCTCGCGGGGTGCCTACGAGCAGTACTTC,CASSSPSRGAYEQYF
NA,NA,TRBV14,TRBJ1-1,TGTGCCAGCAGCCCGGGGGGGATGAACACTGAAGCTTTCTTT,CASSPGGMNTEAFF
NA,NA,TRBV29-1,TRBJ1-2,TGCAGCGCCCCAACAGGGTCTGCGGAGGGCTACACCTTC,CSAPTGSAEGYTF
NA,NA,TRBV14,TRBJ2-7,TGTGCCAGCAGCCAAGATAGGGGGGCCGAGACCTACGAGCAGTACTTC,CASSQDRGAETYEQYF
NA,TRBD2,TRBV5-1,TRBJ2-2,TGCGCCAGCCAAATGTGGGCGGGAGAAGGAACCGGGGAGCTGTTTTTT,CASQMWAGEGTGELFF
NA,NA,TRBV5-1,TRBJ2-7,TGCGCCAGCAGCTTGGCAAGGGACTCCTACGAGCAGTACTTC,CASSLARDSYEQYF
NA,TRBD1,TRBV16,TRBJ2-7,TGTGCCAGCAGCCAATTGGAACAGGGGGACTACGAGCAGTACTTC,CASSQLEQGDYEQYF
NA,NA,TRBV6-2/TRBV6-3,TRBJ1-5,TGTGCCAGCAGTTACAGGGGCCCTGAAAGTTTTCAGCCCCAGCATTTT,CASSYRGPESFQPQHF
once,TRBD1,TRBV9,TRBJ2-3,TGTGCCAGCAGCCCCCGGACAGGGGCGGATACGCAGTATTTT,CASSPRTGADTQYF
NA,NA,TRBV15,TRBJ2-1,TGTGCCACCAGCAGAGATCTTGTTGAGCAGTTCTTC,CATSRDLVEQFF